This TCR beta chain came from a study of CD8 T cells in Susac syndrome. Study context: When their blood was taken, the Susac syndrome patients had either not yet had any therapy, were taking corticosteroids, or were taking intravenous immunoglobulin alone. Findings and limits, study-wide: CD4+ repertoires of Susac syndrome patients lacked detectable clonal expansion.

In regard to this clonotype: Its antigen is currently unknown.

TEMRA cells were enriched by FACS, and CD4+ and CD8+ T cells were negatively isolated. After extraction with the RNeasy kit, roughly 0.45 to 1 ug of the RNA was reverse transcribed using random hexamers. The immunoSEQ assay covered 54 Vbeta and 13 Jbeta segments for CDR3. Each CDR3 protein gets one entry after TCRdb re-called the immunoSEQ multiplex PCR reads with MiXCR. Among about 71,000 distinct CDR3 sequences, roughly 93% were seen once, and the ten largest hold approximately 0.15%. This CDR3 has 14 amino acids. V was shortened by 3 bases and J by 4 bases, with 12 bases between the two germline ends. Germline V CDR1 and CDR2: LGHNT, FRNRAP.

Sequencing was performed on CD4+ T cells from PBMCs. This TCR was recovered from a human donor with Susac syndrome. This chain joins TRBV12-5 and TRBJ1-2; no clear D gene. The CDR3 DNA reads TGTGCTAGTGGTTTCGGCCCGTCCCCCTATGGCTACACCTTC. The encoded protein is CASGFGPSPYGYTF. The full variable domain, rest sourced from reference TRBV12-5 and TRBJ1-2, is DARVTQTPRHKVTEMGQEVTMRCQPILGHNTVFWYRQTMMQGLELLAYFRNRAPLDDSGMPKDRFSAEMPDATLATLKIQPSEPRDSAVYFCASGFGPSPYGYTFGSGTRLTVV.